Each of the 18 T cell receptor beta chains below was sequenced from the same sample in a study of T cells in Graves' hyperthyroidism and ophthalmopathy. The source material, RNA transcripts, was used to amplify TCR beta CDR3 regions. TCR CDR3 regions were first amplified by RT-PCR with HTBI primers. TCRdb used MiXCR to reprocess the multiplex PCR reads, holding one entry per CDR3 protein. This sample has around 23,000 distinct CDR3 sequences, with roughly 49% found just once. The sample consisted of blood. Receptors originate from a woman aged 40 to 50 with Graves' hyperthyroidism that later progressed to Graves' ophthalmopathy.

Concerning this clonotype: The conserved phenylalanine or tryptophan normally closing the CDR3 is absent here, so this likely arose from a read error. The chain links TRBV30 to TRBJ2-5; D is perhaps TRBD2 (6 bases). Germline V lookup: CDR1 GTSNPN, CDR2 SVGIG (reference sequence). This CDR3 region has 14 residues. The V gene lost 2 bases and the J gene lost 7 bases, with 17 bases spanning the gap. This chain's CDR3 is CAWSTSGARGTQYL. CDR3 coding DNA: TGTGCCTGGAGTACCTCGGGAGCGCGCGGGACCCAGTACTTA.

The V and J genes are TRBV19 and TRBJ2-1; TRBD1 aligns across 7 bases. The germline V gene has CDR1 LNHDA and CDR2 SQIVND (reference sequence). V lost 5 bases, J lost 0 bases, and 7 bases stayed unmatched. The CDR3 is made up of 16 amino acids. In nucleotides, the CDR3 is TGTGCCAGTAGTTCCTGGGGGACAGCCTCCTACAATGAGCAGTTCTTC. Translated, it gives CASSSWGTASYNEQFF.

The V and J genes are TRBV7-4 and TRBJ2-5; 15 positions match TRBD2. The CDR3 extends over 16 amino acids. Germline V gene sequence: CDR1 SGHVT, CDR2 SQSDAQ. Trimming took 4 bases from V and 1 from J; bases not matched to a gene: 1. The CDR3 DNA follows: TGTGCCAGCAGCTGGACTAGCGGGAGGGCCCAAGAGACCCAGTACTTC. Translation gives CASSWTSGRAQETQYF.

Only a few counts were recorded for this clonotype. The CDR3 region has the DNA TGCAGCGTTGAAAACGGGCGGGAGGGCCGAAAGGAGTTCTTC. Translation gives CSVENGREGRKEFF. This chain links TRBV29-1 with TRBJ2-1; 9 nucleotides agree with TRBD2. The trim removed 2 bases at V and 14 bases at J, leaving 13 bases unmatched. There are 14 residues in the CDR3. Germline V gene data show CDR1 as SQVTM and CDR2 as ANQGSEA.

This clonotype was recorded many times. A much bigger clone sits one base away, suggesting this may be a read error. J is TRBJ2-7 and V is TRBV5-4; 9 positions match TRBD1. The CDR3 loop spans 14 amino acids. Losses at the gene ends were 2 bases for V and 2 bases for J; bases not matched to a gene: 2. CDR1 SGHNT and CDR2 YYREEE come from the germline V gene (reference sequence). The CDR3 region has the DNA TGTGCCAGCAGCTTACAGGGGGCCGCCTACGAGCAGTACTTC. Translating it yields CASSLQGAAYEQYF.

In its sample, this clonotype was seen many times. Compared with germline, one end of the junction differs, possibly owing to a read error. The chain recombines TRBV6-1 with TRBJ2-7; no definite D call. This CDR3 is 13 amino acids long. CDR1 is MNHNS and CDR2 is SASEGT in the germline V gene. The CDR3 spells CASSDLGPAKQSF. The CDR3, as DNA: TGTGCCAGCAGTGACTTAGGCCCAGCGAAACAGAGCTTC.

V gene TRBV10-3 combines with J gene TRBJ2-5; 9 positions match TRBD1. Germline V gene sequence: CDR1 ENHRY, CDR2 SYGVKD. The CDR3 contains 11 residues. Unmatched junction bases numbered 2, after V lost 8 bases and J lost 7 bases. Written as DNA, the CDR3 is TGTGCCATCGGGACAGGGATGACCCAGTACTTC. Its translation is CAIGTGMTQYF.

In its sample, this clonotype ranks as medium-sized. The rearrangement links TRBV24-1 to TRBJ1-6; D is possibly TRBD1 (6 bases). Germline loops: CDR1 KGHDR, CDR2 SFDVKD. There are 14 residues in the CDR3. The germline V and J ends were trimmed by 7 bases and 4 bases, with 10 bases remaining between them. The CDR3 DNA sequence: TGTGCCACCAGCTCGGGACAATATAATTCACCCCTCCACTTT. This sequence encodes CATSSGQYNSPLHF.

The V call is TRBV10-3, the J call TRBJ1-2, with D possibly being TRBD1 (6 bases). Germline assignment: CDR1 ENHRY and CDR2 SYGVKD. V lost 7 bases, J lost 6 bases, and 15 bases lay in between. There are 13 residues in the CDR3. The CDR3 nucleotides are TGTGCCATCACCCAGACAGGATCGGATGGCTACACCTTC. It is translated as CAITQTGSDGYTF.

This clonotype is termed medium-sized. The rearrangement joins TRBV7-9 to TRBJ2-3; TRBD2 agrees at 7 bases. Germline V CDR1 and CDR2: SEHNR, FQNEAQ (reference sequence). The length of the CDR3 is 16 residues. The V and J ends lost 5 bases and 3 bases, in that order; junction bases with no gene match: 11. This CDR3 is CASSAPPLAETDTQYF. The CDR3 DNA reads TGTGCCAGCAGCGCCCCGCCTCTAGCGGAGACAGATACGCAGTATTTT.

This clonotype has at least ten counts. This chain links TRBV4-2 with TRBJ2-3; D unclear. V was pared by 0 bases and J by 0 bases, with 4 bases between. Germline CDR1 and CDR2: LGHNA and YNFKEQ. The CDR3 runs to 14 residues. CDR3: CASSQEGSTDTQYF. The CDR3 DNA reads as TGTGCCAGCAGCCAAGAGGGAAGCACAGATACGCAGTATTTT.

The chain carries TRBV20-1 and TRBJ2-7; unclear D gene. Germline CDR1 is DFQATT and CDR2 is SNEGSKA (reference sequence). Trimming removed 0 bases at V and 2 bases at J, with 8 bases between. This CDR3 comprises 13 residues. The DNA of the CDR3 is TGCAGTGCTAGAGATCCCGAGCCCTACGAGCAGTACTTC. This sequence encodes CSARDPEPYEQYF.

This clonotype has just one count. The chain carries TRBV5-1 and TRBJ2-7, with D possibly matching TRBD2 (5 bases). V was pared by 0 bases and J by 3 bases, with 13 bases between. Germline values: CDR1 SGHRS, CDR2 YFSETQ. The CDR3 sequence is 15 residues long. The DNA for the CDR3 is TGCGCCAGCAGCTTGGGTGAGGATCGGGGCTACGAGCAGTACTTC. It encodes CASSLGEDRGYEQYF. The full variable domain, with the rest looked up from reference TRBV5-1 and TRBJ2-7, is KAGVTQTPRYLIKTRGQQVTLSCSPISGHRSVSWYQQTPGQGLQFLFEYFSETQRNKGNFPGRFSGRQFSNSRSEMNVSTLELGDSALYLCASSLGEDRGYEQYFGPGTRLTVT.

The chain couples TRBV7-9 to TRBJ2-3; no clear D. The germline gives CDR1 SEHNR, CDR2 FQNEAQ (reference sequence). V was trimmed by 1 base and J by 3 bases, leaving 2 bases between them. This CDR3 has 12 amino acids. DNA of the CDR3: TGTGCCAGCAGCTTAGATACAGATACGCAGTATTTT. It encodes CASSLDTDTQYF.

The rearrangement joins TRBV12-3 or TRBV12-4 to TRBJ1-5; D possibly corresponds to TRBD1 (5 bases). V was clipped by 3 bases and J by 5 bases, with 8 bases between them. CDR3 length equals 13 residues. The CDR3 sequence is CASSFMGDQPQHF. For the CDR3, the DNA is TGTGCCAGCAGTTTCATGGGGGATCAGCCCCAGCATTTT.

The CDR3 is CASSLIGDRSYEQYF. The CDR3 DNA sequence: TGTGCCAGCAGCTTAATAGGGGACAGATCCTACGAGCAGTACTTC. The V and J genes are TRBV11-1 and TRBJ2-7, with TRBD1 matching 7 bases. Trimming at V came to 2 bases and at J to 1 base, leaving 5 bases not matched to a gene. CDR3 length equals 15 residues. Per the germline V gene, CDR1 is SGHAT and CDR2 is FQDESV (reference sequence).

In regard to this clonotype: One base away lies a much larger clone, so this may be a sequencing read error. The chain combines TRBV30 with TRBJ1-5; D is unresolved. CDR3 length: 13 amino acids. V was shortened by 4 bases and J by 6 bases, with 13 bases between the two germline ends. Germline CDR1 and CDR2: GTSNPN and SVGIG (reference sequence). The CDR3 spells CAWTASHGQPQHF. The CDR3 region has the DNA TGTGCCTGGACGGCGTCCCACGGTCAGCCCCAGCATTTT.

This chain uses TRBV9 with TRBJ2-1; D possibly uses TRBD1 or TRBD2 (5 bases each). The germline V and J ends were trimmed by 0 bases and 0 bases, with 10 bases remaining between them. The length of the CDR3 is 16 residues. Germline V lookup: CDR1 SGDLS, CDR2 YYNGEE. CDR3 in DNA: TGTGCCAGCAGCGTAGGAGGGGAGAGCTCCTACAATGAGCAGTTCTTC. It codes for CASSVGGESSYNEQFF.